The T cell receptor beta chain under discussion was sequenced for a study of blood T cell repertoires in COVID-19. The V gene's germline CDR1 is SGHTA and CDR2 FQGNSA. The ends lost 5 bases at V and 1 base at J; junction bases unmatched: 6. The CDR3 runs 16 residues. Generated by immunoSEQ multiplex PCR, the TCRdb table keeps only in-frame clones and is missing some. The table lists 200,000 to 300,000 clones, over 70% of them singletons. This clonotype was sampled from an elderly woman with acute or convalescent COVID-19. The rearrangement links TRBV7-2 to TRBJ2-2; 8 positions agree with TRBD1. What was sequenced was peripheral blood. As DNA, the CDR3 is TGTGCCAGCAGCCGGGTCGGGACAGGGAACACCGGGGAGCTGTTTTTT. Residues: CASSRVGTGNTGELFF.